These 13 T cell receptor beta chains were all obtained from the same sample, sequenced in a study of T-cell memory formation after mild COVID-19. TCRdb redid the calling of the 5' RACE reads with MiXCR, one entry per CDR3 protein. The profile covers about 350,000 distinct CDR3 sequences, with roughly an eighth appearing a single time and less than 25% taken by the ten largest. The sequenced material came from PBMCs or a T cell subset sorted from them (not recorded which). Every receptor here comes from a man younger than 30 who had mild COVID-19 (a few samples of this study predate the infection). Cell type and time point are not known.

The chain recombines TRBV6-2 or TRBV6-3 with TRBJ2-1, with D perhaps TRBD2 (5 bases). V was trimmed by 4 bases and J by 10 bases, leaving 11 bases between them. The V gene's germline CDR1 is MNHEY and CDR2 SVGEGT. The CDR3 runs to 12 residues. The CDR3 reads CASSWSAGEQFF. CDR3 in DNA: TGTGCCAGCAGTTGGTCGGCGGGCGAGCAGTTCTTC.

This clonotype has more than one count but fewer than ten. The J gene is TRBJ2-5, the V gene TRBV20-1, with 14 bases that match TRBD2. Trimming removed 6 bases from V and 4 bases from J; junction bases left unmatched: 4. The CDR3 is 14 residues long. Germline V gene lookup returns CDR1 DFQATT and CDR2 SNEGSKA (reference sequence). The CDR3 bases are TGCAGTGCGCGGACTAGCGGGGGGACAGAGACCCAGTACTTC. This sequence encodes CSARTSGGTETQYF.

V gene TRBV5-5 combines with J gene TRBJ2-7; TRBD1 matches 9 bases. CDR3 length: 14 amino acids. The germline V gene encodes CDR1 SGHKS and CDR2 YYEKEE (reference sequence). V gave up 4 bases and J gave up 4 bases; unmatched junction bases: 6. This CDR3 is CASSQWDRVYEQYF. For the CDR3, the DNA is TGTGCCAGCAGCCAATGGGACAGGGTGTACGAGCAGTACTTC.

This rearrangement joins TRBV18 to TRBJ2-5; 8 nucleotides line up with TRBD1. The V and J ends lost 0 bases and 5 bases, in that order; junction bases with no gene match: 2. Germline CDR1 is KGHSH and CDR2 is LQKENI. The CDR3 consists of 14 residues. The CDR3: CASSPPYRGETQYF. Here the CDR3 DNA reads TGTGCCAGCTCACCACCATACAGGGGGGAGACCCAGTACTTC.

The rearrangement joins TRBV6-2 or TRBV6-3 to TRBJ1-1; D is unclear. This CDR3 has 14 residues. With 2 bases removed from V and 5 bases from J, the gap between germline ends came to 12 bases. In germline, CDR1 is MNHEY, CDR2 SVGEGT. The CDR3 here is CASSYPPERTEAFF. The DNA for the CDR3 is TGTGCCAGCAGTTACCCTCCCGAAAGGACTGAAGCTTTCTTT.

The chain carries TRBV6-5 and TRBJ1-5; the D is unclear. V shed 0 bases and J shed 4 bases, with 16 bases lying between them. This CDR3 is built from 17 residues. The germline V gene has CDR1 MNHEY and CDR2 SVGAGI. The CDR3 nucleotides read TGTGCCAGCAGTTACTCGATGGCCTGGCTGCGAAATCAGCCCCAGCATTTT. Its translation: CASSYSMAWLRNQPQHF.

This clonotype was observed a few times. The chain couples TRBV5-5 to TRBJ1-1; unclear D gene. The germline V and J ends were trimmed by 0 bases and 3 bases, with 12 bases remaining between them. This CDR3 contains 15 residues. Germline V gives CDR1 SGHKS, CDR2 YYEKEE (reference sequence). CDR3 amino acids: CASSLVPELYTEAFF. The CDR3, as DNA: TGTGCCAGCAGCTTGGTTCCAGAACTCTACACTGAAGCTTTCTTT.

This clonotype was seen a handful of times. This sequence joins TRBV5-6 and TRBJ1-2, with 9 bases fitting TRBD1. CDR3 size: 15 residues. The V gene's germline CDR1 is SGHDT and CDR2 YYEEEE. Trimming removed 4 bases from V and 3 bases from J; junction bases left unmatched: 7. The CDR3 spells CASSPWDRDDYGYTF. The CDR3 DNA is TGTGCCAGCAGCCCTTGGGACAGGGACGACTATGGCTACACCTTC.

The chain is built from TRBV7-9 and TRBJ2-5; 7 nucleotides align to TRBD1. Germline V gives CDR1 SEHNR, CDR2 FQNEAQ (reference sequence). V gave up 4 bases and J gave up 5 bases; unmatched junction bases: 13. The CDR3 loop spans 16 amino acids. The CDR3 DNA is TGTGCCAGCAGCTCTCGTCCCGGGACAGCGGTGGAGACCCAGTACTTC. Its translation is CASSSRPGTAVETQYF.

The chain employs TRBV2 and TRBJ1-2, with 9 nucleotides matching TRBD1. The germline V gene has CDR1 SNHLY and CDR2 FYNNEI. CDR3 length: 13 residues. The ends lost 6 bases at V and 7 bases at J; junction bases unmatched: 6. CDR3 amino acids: CASSKDRGSGYTF. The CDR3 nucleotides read TGTGCCAGCAGCAAGGACAGGGGCTCTGGCTACACCTTC.

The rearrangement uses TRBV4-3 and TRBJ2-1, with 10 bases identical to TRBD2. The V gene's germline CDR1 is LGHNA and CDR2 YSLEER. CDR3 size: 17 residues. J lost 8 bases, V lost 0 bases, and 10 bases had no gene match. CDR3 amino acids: CASSQDLAGATWDEQFF. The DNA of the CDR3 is TGCGCCAGCAGCCAAGATCTAGCGGGGGCCACCTGGGATGAGCAGTTCTTC.

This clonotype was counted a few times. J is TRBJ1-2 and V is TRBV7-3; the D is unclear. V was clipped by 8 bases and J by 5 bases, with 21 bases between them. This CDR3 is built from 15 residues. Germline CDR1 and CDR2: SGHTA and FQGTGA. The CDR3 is CASASHGGGWYGYTF. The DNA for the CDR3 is TGTGCCAGCGCCTCGCACGGAGGAGGGTGGTATGGCTACACCTTC.

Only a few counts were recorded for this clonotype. The CDR3 DNA reads TGTGCCAGCAGTTTCGGGGACAGAAGCCAAGAGACCCAGTACTTC. It encodes CASSFGDRSQETQYF. The chain uses TRBV12-3 or TRBV12-4 and TRBJ2-5, with 7 bases that match TRBD1. The ends lost 3 bases at V and 1 base at J; junction bases unmatched: 5. The CDR3 runs 15 residues.